This entry describes one TCR beta chain. Germline loops: CDR1 SEHNR, CDR2 FQNEAQ (reference sequence). V dropped 5 bases and J dropped 6 bases, with 10 bases sitting between them. The CDR3 length is 12 residues. These data come from a study of blood T cell repertoires in COVID-19. Generated by immunoSEQ multiplex PCR, the TCRdb table keeps only in-frame clones and is missing some. The sample yields about 110,000 clones, roughly four fifths seen once. The rearrangement uses TRBV7-9 and TRBJ1-2; D not certain. What was sequenced was peripheral blood. This sequence was found in a woman aged 70-85 years with acute or convalescent COVID-19. The CDR3 is CASSLSPHGYTF. For the CDR3, the DNA is TGTGCCAGCAGCCTCTCCCCCCATGGCTACACCTTC.